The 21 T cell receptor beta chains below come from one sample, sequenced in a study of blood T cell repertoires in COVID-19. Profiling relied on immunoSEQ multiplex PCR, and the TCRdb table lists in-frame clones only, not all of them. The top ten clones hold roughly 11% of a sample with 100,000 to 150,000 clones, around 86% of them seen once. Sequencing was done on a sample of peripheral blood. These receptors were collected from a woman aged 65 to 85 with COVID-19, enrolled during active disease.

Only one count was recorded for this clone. Here the CDR3 reads CASSERYRGRGYTF. Here the CDR3 DNA reads TGTGCCAGCAGTGAGCGGTACAGGGGTAGAGGCTACACCTTC. The chain carries TRBV6-4 and TRBJ1-2, with 7 bases identical to TRBD1. The CDR3 length is 14 residues. Germline CDR1 reads MRHNA; CDR2 reads SNTAGT. Losses at the gene ends were 3 bases for V and 8 bases for J; bases not matched to a gene: 9.

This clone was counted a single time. The CDR3 region is CASSLVGTSLYEQYF. The CDR3 DNA reads TGTGCCAGCAGCTTAGTCGGGACTAGCTTGTACGAGCAGTACTTC. This chain links TRBV5-6 with TRBJ2-7; 9 bases agree with TRBD2. The germline V gene has CDR1 SGHDT and CDR2 YYEEEE. J gave up 4 bases and V 2 bases, and 7 bases lay outside the gene matches. CDR3 length: 15 amino acids.

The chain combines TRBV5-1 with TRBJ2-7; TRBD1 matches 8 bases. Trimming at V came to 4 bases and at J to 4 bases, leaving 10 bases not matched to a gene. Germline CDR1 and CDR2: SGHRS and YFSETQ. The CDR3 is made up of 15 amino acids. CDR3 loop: CASSPRQGSSYEQYF. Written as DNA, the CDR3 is TGCGCCAGCAGCCCACGACAGGGGTCCTCGTACGAGCAGTACTTC.

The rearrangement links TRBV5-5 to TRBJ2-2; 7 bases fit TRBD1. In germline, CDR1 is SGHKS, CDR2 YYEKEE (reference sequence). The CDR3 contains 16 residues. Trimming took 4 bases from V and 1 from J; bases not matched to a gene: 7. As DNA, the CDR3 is TGTGCCAGCAGCCACCGAAGACAGGGGAACACCGGGGAGCTGTTTTTT. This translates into CASSHRRQGNTGELFF.

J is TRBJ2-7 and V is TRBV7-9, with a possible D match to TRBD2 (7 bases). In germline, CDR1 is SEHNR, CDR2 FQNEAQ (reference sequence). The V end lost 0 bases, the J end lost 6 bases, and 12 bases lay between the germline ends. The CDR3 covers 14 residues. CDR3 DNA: TGTGCCAGCAGCTTAGCGGGGGGGCAGTCCGAGCAGTACTTC. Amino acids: CASSLAGGQSEQYF.

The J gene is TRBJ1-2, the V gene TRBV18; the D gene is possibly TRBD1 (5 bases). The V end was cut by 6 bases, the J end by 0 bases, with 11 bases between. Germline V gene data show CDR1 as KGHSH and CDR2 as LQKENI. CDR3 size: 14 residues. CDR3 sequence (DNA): TGTGCCAGCTCTGCCAGGGCCTCTAACTATGGCTACACCTTC. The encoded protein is CASSARASNYGYTF.

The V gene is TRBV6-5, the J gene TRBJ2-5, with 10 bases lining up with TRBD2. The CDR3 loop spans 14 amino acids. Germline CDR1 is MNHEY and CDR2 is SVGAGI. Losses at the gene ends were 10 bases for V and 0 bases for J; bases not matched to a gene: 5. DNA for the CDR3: TGTGCCACCCTTAGCGGGGGGCACCAAGAGACCCAGTACTTC. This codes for CATLSGGHQETQYF.

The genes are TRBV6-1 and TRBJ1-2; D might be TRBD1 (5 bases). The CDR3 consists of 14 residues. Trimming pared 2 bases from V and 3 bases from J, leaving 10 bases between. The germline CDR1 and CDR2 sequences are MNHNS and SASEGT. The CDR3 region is CASSERGLYYGYTF. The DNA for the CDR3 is TGTGCCAGCAGTGAAAGGGGCCTCTACTATGGCTACACCTTC.

CDR3 protein: CASSLSSGANVLTF. The CDR3 DNA reads as TGCGCCAGCAGCTTAAGCTCCGGGGCCAACGTCCTGACTTTC. V is TRBV5-1 and J is TRBJ2-6, with unresolved D. This CDR3 contains 14 residues. Per germline, CDR1 SGHRS and CDR2 YFSETQ. V was trimmed by 2 bases and J by 4 bases, leaving 7 bases between them.

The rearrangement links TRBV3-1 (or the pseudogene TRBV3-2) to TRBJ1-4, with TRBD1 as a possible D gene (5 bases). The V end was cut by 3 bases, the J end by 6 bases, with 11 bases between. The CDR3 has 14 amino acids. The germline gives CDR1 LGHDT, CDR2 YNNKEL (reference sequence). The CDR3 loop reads CASSHKGLDEKLFF. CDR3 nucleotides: TGTGCCAGCAGCCATAAGGGGCTAGATGAAAAACTGTTTTTT.

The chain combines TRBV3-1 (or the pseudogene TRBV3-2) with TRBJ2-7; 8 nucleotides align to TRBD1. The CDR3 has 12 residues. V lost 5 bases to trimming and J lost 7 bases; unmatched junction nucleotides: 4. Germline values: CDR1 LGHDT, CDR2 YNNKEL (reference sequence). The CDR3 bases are TGTGCCAGCAGCTTACAGGGGGGAGAGCAGTACTTC. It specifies CASSLQGGEQYF.

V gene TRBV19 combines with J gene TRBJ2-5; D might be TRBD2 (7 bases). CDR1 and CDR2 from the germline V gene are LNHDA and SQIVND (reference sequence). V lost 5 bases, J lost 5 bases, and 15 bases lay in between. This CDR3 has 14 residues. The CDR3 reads CASSLLGGPETQYF. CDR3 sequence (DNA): TGTGCCAGTAGTCTCCTGGGGGGGCCGGAGACCCAGTACTTC.

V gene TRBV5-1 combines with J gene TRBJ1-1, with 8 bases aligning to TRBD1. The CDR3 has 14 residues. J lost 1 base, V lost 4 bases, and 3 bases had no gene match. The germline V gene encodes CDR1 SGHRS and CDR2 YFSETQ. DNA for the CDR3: TGCGCCAGCAGCAAACAGGGGGGGAACACTGAAGCTTTCTTT. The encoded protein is CASSKQGGNTEAFF.

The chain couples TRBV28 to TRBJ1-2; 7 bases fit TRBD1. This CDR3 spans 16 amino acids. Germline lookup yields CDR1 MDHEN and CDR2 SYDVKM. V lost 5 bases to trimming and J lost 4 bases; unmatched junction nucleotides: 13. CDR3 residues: CASSLQGTAAVYGYTF. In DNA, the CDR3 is TGTGCCAGCAGTCTCCAAGGGACAGCGGCCGTCTATGGCTACACCTTC.

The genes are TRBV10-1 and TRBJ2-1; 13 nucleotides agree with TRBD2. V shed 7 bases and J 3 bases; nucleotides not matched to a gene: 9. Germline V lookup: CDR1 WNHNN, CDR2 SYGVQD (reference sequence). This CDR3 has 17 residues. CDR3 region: CASIPGTSGTHYNEQFF. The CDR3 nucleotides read TGCGCCAGCATCCCTGGGACTAGCGGGACTCACTACAATGAGCAGTTCTTC.

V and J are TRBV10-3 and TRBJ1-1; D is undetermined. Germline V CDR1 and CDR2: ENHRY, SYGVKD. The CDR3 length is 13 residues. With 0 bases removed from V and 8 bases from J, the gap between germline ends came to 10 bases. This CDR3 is CAISESNAKEAFF. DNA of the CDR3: TGTGCCATCAGTGAGTCGAATGCGAAGGAAGCTTTCTTT.

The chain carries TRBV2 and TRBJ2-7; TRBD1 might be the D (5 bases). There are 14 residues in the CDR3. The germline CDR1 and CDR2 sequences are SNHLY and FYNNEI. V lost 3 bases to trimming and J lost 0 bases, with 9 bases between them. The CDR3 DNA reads TGTGCCAGCAGTGACAGGGTGCTCTCCTACGAGCAGTACTTC. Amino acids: CASSDRVLSYEQYF.

CDR3 DNA sequence: TGCGCCAGCAGCTCCGGGACAGGGATCAGTTTGGGAGGAAACACCATATATTTT. Translation: CASSSGTGISLGGNTIYF. V is TRBV5-1 and J is TRBJ1-3; TRBD1 agrees at 9 bases. Germline-derived CDR1 and CDR2 are SGHRS and YFSETQ. The CDR3 runs 18 residues. Trimming took 3 bases from V and 4 from J; bases not matched to a gene: 14.

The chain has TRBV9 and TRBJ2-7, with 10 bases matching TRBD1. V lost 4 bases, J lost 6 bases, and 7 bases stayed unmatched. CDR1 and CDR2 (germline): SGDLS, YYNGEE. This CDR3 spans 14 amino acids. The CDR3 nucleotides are TGTGCCAGCAGCCCCCGGGACAGGGGTGTCGAGCAGTACTTC. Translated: CASSPRDRGVEQYF.

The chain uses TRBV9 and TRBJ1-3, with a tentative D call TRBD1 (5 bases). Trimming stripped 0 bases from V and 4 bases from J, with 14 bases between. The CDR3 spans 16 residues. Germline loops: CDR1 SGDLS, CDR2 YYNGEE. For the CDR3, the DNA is TGTGCCAGCAGCGTAGGAAAAAAGGGGCAAGGAAACACCATATATTTT. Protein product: CASSVGKKGQGNTIYF.

CDR3 in amino acids: CASSPSEGEAFF. The CDR3 DNA sequence: TGTGCCAGCAGCCCCTCGGAGGGTGAAGCTTTCTTT. J is TRBJ1-1 and V is TRBV5-4; D remains ambiguous. V lost 4 bases and J lost 7, with 11 bases in between. Germline-derived CDR1 and CDR2 are SGHNT and YYREEE (reference sequence). The CDR3 extends over 12 amino acids.